The next 26 T cell receptor beta chains were all read from a single sample in a study of post-analysis software for immune sequencing data (dated by TCRdb to the mid-2010s). The study at large found these results: Patients showed significantly higher frequencies than controls for roughly five TRBV segments, among them TRBV5-6, TRBV5-1 and TRBV20-1.

Receptor amplification or capture employed PCR. Data came from an Illumina HiSeq 2500. To reduce PCR and sequencing biases, unique molecular identifiers were built into the TCR beta cDNA libraries. TCRdb ran its own pipeline on the public reads, namely fastp trimming at Q25 and MiXCR clone calling, and kept in-frame beta chains. Rows are combined by CDR3 protein, so each entry shows the most common genes and DNA. The sample table contains about 800,000 distinct CDR3 sequences; only one count was recorded for 30% of them. The ten largest clones add up to roughly 0.53% of the sample. The antigens for these receptors are not known. Sequenced material: blood. These receptors came from a girl between 10 and 17 years old with multiple sclerosis.

This clonotype appeared a few times. The chain links TRBV5-1 to TRBJ2-7; possible D gene TRBD2, 7 bases. Germline CDR1 and CDR2: SGHRS and YFSETQ. The length of the CDR3 is 14 residues. Trimming pared 4 bases from V and 2 bases from J, leaving 13 bases between. CDR3 nucleotides: TGCGCCAGCAGCCCCAAAGGGGGGGCCTACGAGCAGTACTTC. Its translation is CASSPKGGAYEQYF.

The sample holds a few counts of this clonotype. This chain links TRBV28 with TRBJ2-5, with 7 bases matching TRBD2. The V and J ends lost 2 bases and 5 bases, in that order; junction bases with no gene match: 11. Looked up from germline, CDR1 is MDHEN and CDR2 is SYDVKM. This CDR3 is 16 amino acids long. The DNA of the CDR3 is TGTGCCAGCAGTTTAGAGACTAGCCTATTTTACGAGACCCAGTACTTC. It encodes CASSLETSLFYETQYF.

The chain uses TRBV20-1 and TRBJ2-1; TRBD2 matches at 7 bases. Germline values: CDR1 DFQATT, CDR2 SNEGSKA (reference sequence). The CDR3 sequence is 14 residues long. CDR3: CRADLAAKWDEQFF. The CDR3 DNA sequence: TGCAGGGCAGATCTAGCGGCCAAGTGGGATGAGCAGTTCTTC.

J is TRBJ2-1 and V is TRBV7-2; 10 bases are a match to TRBD2. V lost 5 bases to trimming and J lost 2 bases; unmatched junction nucleotides: 6. The CDR3 is 16 amino acids. Germline assignment: CDR1 SGHTA and CDR2 FQGNSA. CDR3 region: CASSRESGRAYNEQFF. The CDR3 coding sequence is TGTGCCAGCAGCCGAGAGAGCGGGAGGGCCTACAATGAGCAGTTCTTC.

This clonotype appeared a few times. This sequence joins TRBV10-3 and TRBJ2-3, with 9 bases identical to TRBD2. CDR1 and CDR2 (germline): ENHRY, SYGVKD. The CDR3 consists of 15 residues. The V gene end was trimmed by 4 bases and the J gene end by 6 bases; junction bases not matched to a gene: 8. The CDR3 sequence is CAISVGASGTDTQYF. The CDR3 DNA is TGTGCCATCAGTGTCGGCGCTAGCGGGACGGATACGCAGTATTTT.

Worth noting for this clonotype: A much larger clone differs from this one at a single base, so this may be a read error. This chain links TRBV12-3 or TRBV12-4 with TRBJ1-2; D possibly corresponds to TRBD1 (5 bases). Trimming took 3 bases from V and 7 from J, leaving 15 bases between them. This CDR3 contains 14 residues. In nucleotides, the CDR3 is TGTGCCAGCAGTTTCAACGGAAGGGGTAGTGGCTACACCTTC. Protein: CASSFNGRGSGYTF.

This clonotype has just a few counts. The rearrangement links TRBV5-1 to TRBJ2-2; TRBD1 agrees at 7 bases. J was trimmed by 0 bases and V by 3 bases; bases with no gene match: 5. CDR1 is SGHRS, CDR2 YFSETQ, per germline. This CDR3 has 16 residues. This chain's CDR3 is CASSWAGGANTGELFF. Written as DNA, the CDR3 is TGCGCCAGCAGCTGGGCAGGGGGTGCGAACACCGGGGAGCTGTTTTTT.

The gene calls are TRBV29-1 and TRBJ2-5; D possibly corresponds to TRBD1 (6 bases). V was cut by 7 bases and J by 3 bases, with 18 bases left in between. The CDR3 has 14 amino acids. Germline CDR1 reads SQVTM; CDR2 reads ANQGSEA. CDR3: CSATGPVEKETQYF. In nucleotides, the CDR3 is TGCAGCGCCACAGGGCCGGTAGAAAAAGAGACCCAGTACTTC.

This clonotype came up a few times. This rearrangement joins TRBV4-1 to TRBJ2-3; no definite D call. Trimming took off 3 bases at V and 3 bases at J, with 16 bases between the two ends. Germline V gives CDR1 MGHRA, CDR2 YSYEKL. The CDR3 loop spans 16 amino acids. The CDR3 protein is CASSQPRVRPTDTQYF. The CDR3 bases are TGCGCCAGCAGCCAGCCCCGCGTAAGACCTACAGATACGCAGTATTTT.

The chain has TRBV6-5 and TRBJ2-5; D is perhaps TRBD2 (5 bases). V was cut by 2 bases and J by 7 bases, with 17 bases left in between. Germline CDR1 MNHEY, CDR2 SVGAGI. The CDR3 runs to 15 residues. The chain's CDR3 is CASSYGRAGGGTQYF. The CDR3 nucleotides read TGTGCCAGCAGTTACGGTCGGGCAGGCGGAGGGACCCAGTACTTC.

This clonotype was picked up a small number of times. This rearrangement joins TRBV2 to TRBJ2-3; the D is unclear. The CDR3 loop spans 15 amino acids. Trimming stripped 6 bases from V and 6 bases from J, with 19 bases between. Germline V gene lookup returns CDR1 SNHLY and CDR2 FYNNEI. The chain's CDR3 is CASRQKGLSGDTQYF. DNA of the CDR3: TGTGCCAGCAGGCAAAAAGGGTTATCTGGGGATACGCAGTATTTT.

In its sample, this clonotype was seen a few times. The chain has TRBV5-6 and TRBJ2-1; the D gene is possibly TRBD2 (6 bases). Trimming pared 2 bases from V and 0 bases from J, leaving 9 bases between. CDR3 length: 15 amino acids. Germline CDR1 is SGHDT and CDR2 is YYEEEE. CDR3 nucleotides: TGTGCCAGCAGCTTAGGGACTGTCTCCTACAATGAGCAGTTCTTC. Its protein is CASSLGTVSYNEQFF.

The J gene is TRBJ2-1, the V gene TRBV10-3; D perhaps matches TRBD1 (6 bases). The CDR3 has 13 residues. Germline V gene lookup returns CDR1 ENHRY and CDR2 SYGVKD. V dropped 0 bases and J dropped 14 bases, with 14 bases sitting between them. CDR3 in amino acids: CAISESLQGKEFF. CDR3 sequence (DNA): TGTGCCATCAGTGAGTCTCTACAGGGAAAGGAGTTCTTC.

This clonotype has only a few counts. This chain connects TRBV29-1 to TRBJ1-1; TRBD1 is a possible D gene (5 bases). The V gene's germline CDR1 is SQVTM and CDR2 ANQGSEA. The CDR3 is made up of 11 amino acids. V was shortened by 7 bases and J by 4 bases, with 10 bases between the two germline ends. The CDR3 sequence is CSGGESTEAFF. The CDR3 DNA is TGCAGCGGGGGGGAATCCACTGAAGCTTTCTTT.

This clonotype was counted a few times. The V and J genes are TRBV2 and TRBJ2-3; 12 bases match TRBD2. Germline lookup yields CDR1 SNHLY and CDR2 FYNNEI. There are 16 residues in the CDR3. V lost 6 bases to trimming and J lost 1 base; unmatched junction nucleotides: 5. The CDR3 DNA reads as TGTGCCAGCAGGACTAGCGGGGGCGACGGCACAGATACGCAGTATTTT. It specifies CASRTSGGDGTDTQYF.

V usage is TRBV20-1 and J usage is TRBJ2-1; the match to TRBD1 covers 11 bases. The CDR3 is 14 amino acids. Germline V CDR1 and CDR2: DFQATT, SNEGSKA (reference sequence). V shed 3 bases and J 8 bases; nucleotides not matched to a gene: 6. The CDR3 sequence is CSASRTGGRHEQFF. Written as DNA, the CDR3 is TGCAGTGCTAGCCGGACAGGGGGCAGGCATGAGCAGTTCTTC.

Worth noting for this clonotype: A read error may be the cause here, since a much bigger clone is one base away. V usage is TRBV20-1 and J usage is TRBJ2-1, with 8 bases matching TRBD2. Germline V gene sequence: CDR1 DFQATT, CDR2 SNEGSKA (reference sequence). Losses at the gene ends were 8 bases for V and 8 bases for J; bases not matched to a gene: 8. The CDR3 extends over 12 amino acids. CDR3 sequence: CSTTSGGHEQFF. CDR3 nucleotide sequence: TGCAGTACTACTAGCGGAGGGCATGAGCAGTTCTTC.

This clonotype has just one count. The chain joins TRBV9 to TRBJ2-6, with D possibly TRBD1 on 5 matching bases. Germline lookup yields CDR1 SGDLS and CDR2 YYNGEE. The CDR3 covers 19 residues. The ends were cut back, 4 bases at V and 4 bases at J, with 24 bases in the middle. CDR3 bases: TGTGCCAGCAGCCGTAGCCCACAGGCCGTCCTGCACGGGGCCAACGTCCTGACTTTC. It codes for CASSRSPQAVLHGANVLTF.

This clonotype was detected only a few times. V is TRBV28 and J is TRBJ1-2; 12 bases are shared with TRBD1. This CDR3 contains 15 residues. V shed 2 bases and J 6 bases; nucleotides not matched to a gene: 4. Germline V gene sequence: CDR1 MDHEN, CDR2 SYDVKM. The CDR3 sequence is CASSLAGTGGDGYTF. Written as DNA, the CDR3 is TGTGCCAGCAGTTTAGCCGGGACAGGGGGCGATGGCTACACCTTC.

This clonotype was observed at least ten times. The V and J genes are TRBV29-1 and TRBJ2-5; tentatively, D is TRBD1 or TRBD2 (5 bases each). V was trimmed by 7 bases and J by 7 bases, leaving 10 bases between them. CDR3 length: 10 residues. CDR1 SQVTM and CDR2 ANQGSEA come from the germline V gene. The CDR3 here is CSGGLSTQYF. The CDR3 region has the DNA TGCAGCGGGGGGTTGTCGACCCAGTACTTC.

This clonotype appeared once. This rearrangement joins TRBV28 to TRBJ1-1, with 7 bases fitting TRBD1. Germline V lookup: CDR1 MDHEN, CDR2 SYDVKM. The CDR3 consists of 14 residues. V gave up 7 bases and J gave up 4 bases; unmatched junction bases: 9. The CDR3 bases are TGTGCCAGCAAGGGGGCAGGGGCCGGCACTGAAGCTTTCTTT. Translation: CASKGAGAGTEAFF.

The gene calls are TRBV20-1 and TRBJ2-7; tentative D call: TRBD2 (6 bases). Germline V gene lookup returns CDR1 DFQATT and CDR2 SNEGSKA (reference sequence). The V gene lost 8 bases and the J gene lost 5 bases, with 16 bases spanning the gap. The CDR3 is made up of 12 amino acids. CDR3 in amino acids: CSTGRAGNEQYF. DNA of the CDR3: TGCAGTACTGGCAGGGCGGGGAACGAGCAGTACTTC.

This clonotype was seen a few times. The chain employs TRBV20-1 and TRBJ2-3; 7 positions agree with TRBD2. V shed 0 bases, J shed 0 bases, and the junction held 6 bases outside the gene matches. This CDR3 has 16 residues. Germline-derived CDR1 and CDR2 are DFQATT and SNEGSKA (reference sequence). DNA for the CDR3: TGCAGTGCTAGAGATGGAGAAGCGGGAAGCACAGATACGCAGTATTTT. Its translation: CSARDGEAGSTDTQYF.

In its sample, this clonotype was seen many times. The J gene is TRBJ1-2, the V gene TRBV29-1, with D possibly TRBD1 on 5 matching bases. V lost 4 bases to trimming and J lost 2 bases, with 8 bases between them. Germline CDR1 is SQVTM and CDR2 is ANQGSEA. This CDR3 region has 12 residues. In DNA form, the CDR3 reads TGCAGCGTTGGTTCAGGGAACTATGGCTACACCTTC. Translation: CSVGSGNYGYTF.

The rearrangement uses TRBV19 and TRBJ1-1; D is undetermined. From germline, CDR1 is LNHDA and CDR2 SQIVND (reference sequence). V lost 5 bases to trimming and J lost 1 base, with 11 bases between them. This CDR3 spans 14 amino acids. DNA of the CDR3: TGTGCCAGTAGTCCAGGACGGAAGAACACTGAAGCTTTCTTT. It translates to CASSPGRKNTEAFF.

The chain employs TRBV5-1 and TRBJ1-4, with TRBD1 as a possible D gene (5 bases). Trimming took off 2 bases at V and 8 bases at J, with 16 bases between the two ends. Germline CDR1 is SGHRS and CDR2 is YFSETQ. The CDR3 extends over 15 amino acids. The CDR3 here is CASSFLRGLGEKLFF. As DNA, the CDR3 is TGCGCCAGCAGCTTTCTTCGGGGACTCGGGGAAAAACTGTTTTTT.